This TCR beta chain was captured by sequencing in a study of cytotoxic CD8 clonotypes in ibrutinib-treated CLL. Trimming took off 7 bases at V and 0 bases at J, with 8 bases between the two ends. CDR3 length: 13 residues. Germline values: CDR1 MNHEY, CDR2 SMNVEV (reference sequence). TCRdb's table, derived via immunoSEQ multiplex PCR, lists solely in-frame clones and lacks some. Of more than 200,000 clones detected, about four fifths appear once; the ten largest clones hold 10% to 12%. This clone has just one count. Specimen: PBMCs, collected after 12 months of ibrutinib treatment. The receptor comes from a human donor with chronic lymphocytic leukemia. V usage is TRBV27 and J usage is TRBJ2-3; D is unresolved. Written as DNA, the CDR3 is TGTGCCAGCAAGACCTATAGCACAGATACGCAGTATTTT. This sequence encodes CASKTYSTDTQYF.